A selection of T cell receptor beta chains follows, all from one sample in a study of identical twins. TCRdb fed the 5' RACE reads into MiXCR, producing one record per CDR3 protein. The sample lists roughly 480,000 distinct CDR3 sequences; approximately 24% were seen once. These same data were also listed under a study on T cells expressing NK-cell markers.

Sequencing was performed on CD4+ T cells sorted from blood. Receptors originate from a woman aged 18-30 years in good health. Both conserved end residues are part of each CDR3. A D gene is named only where the DNA matches it firmly. Expanded clones are given a class, and other clones once, few, many or no size at all.

CDR3: CASNLEGSPYGYTF
DNA: TGTGCCAGCAACTTGGAGGGGTCCCCCTATGGCTACACCTTC
V: TRBV7-9
J: TRBJ1-2
D: .
size: few

CDR3: CASSLPPGAQYF
DNA: TGTGCCAGCAGCTTGCCTCCCGGAGCGCAGTATTTT
V: TRBV11-2
J: TRBJ2-3
D: .
size: .

CDR3: CASTRAGDSPLHF
DNA: TGTGCCAGCACTAGGGCAGGGGATTCACCCCTCCACTTT
V: TRBV12-3/TRBV12-4
J: TRBJ1-6
D: .
size: few

CDR3: CSVDSGGVVEEQFF
DNA: TGCAGCGTTGATTCGGGGGGGGTGGTTGAGGAGCAGTTCTTC
V: TRBV29-1
J: TRBJ2-1
D: TRBD2
size: few

CDR3: CASSEQGWRTDTQYF
DNA: TGTGCCAGCAGTGAACAAGGGTGGAGAACAGATACGCAGTATTTT
V: TRBV6-1
J: TRBJ2-3
D: .
size: .

CDR3: CAIRDRNTEAFF
DNA: TGTGCCATCAGGGACAGGAACACTGAAGCTTTCTTT
V: TRBV10-3
J: TRBJ1-1
D: .
size: .

CDR3: CASSLGRVAAGYTF
DNA: TGTGCCAGCAGCTTAGGTCGGGTGGCCGCTGGCTACACCTTC
V: TRBV11-3
J: TRBJ1-2
D: .
size: few

CDR3: CSARTSGAINEQFF
DNA: TGCAGTGCTAGGACTAGCGGGGCGATCAATGAGCAGTTCTTC
V: TRBV20-1
J: TRBJ2-1
D: TRBD2
size: .

CDR3: CSANLGGRARETQYF
DNA: TGCAGTGCCAACCTCGGCGGGAGGGCCCGTGAGACCCAGTACTTC
V: TRBV20-1
J: TRBJ2-5
D: TRBD2
size: few

CDR3: CAWSPKDRSNEKLFF
DNA: TGTGCCTGGAGTCCAAAGGACAGGTCAAATGAAAAACTGTTTTTT
V: TRBV30
J: TRBJ1-4
D: TRBD1
size: .

CDR3: CSANHGHSSSYEQYF
DNA: TGCAGTGCTAACCATGGACACTCTAGCTCCTACGAGCAGTACTTC
V: TRBV20-1
J: TRBJ2-7
D: .
size: .

CDR3: CASSLMMRGNTEAFF
DNA: TGCGCCAGCAGCTTGATGATGAGGGGGAACACTGAAGCTTTCTTT
V: TRBV5-1
J: TRBJ1-1
D: .
size: .

CDR3: CAISASTDTQYF
DNA: TGTGCCATCTCCGCCAGCACAGATACGCAGTATTTT
V: TRBV10-3
J: TRBJ2-3
D: .
size: .

CDR3: CASSLVQGNTGELFF
DNA: TGTGCCAGCAGCTTAGTACAGGGGAACACCGGGGAGCTGTTTTTT
V: TRBV13
J: TRBJ2-2
D: .
size: .

CDR3: CASSEVGWTNTEAFF
DNA: TGTGCCAGCAGCGAAGTGGGGTGGACGAACACTGAAGCTTTCTTT
V: TRBV9
J: TRBJ1-1
D: .
size: few

CDR3: CASRKGGNEQYF
DNA: TGTGCCAGCAGAAAGGGGGGGAACGAGCAGTACTTC
V: TRBV25-1
J: TRBJ2-7
D: .
size: few

CDR3: CASSDIRRSSYEQYF
DNA: TGTGCCAGCAGCGATATCCGACGGAGCTCCTACGAGCAGTACTTC
V: TRBV7-9
J: TRBJ2-7
D: .
size: few

CDR3: CATALAGASLNEQFF
DNA: TGTGCCACCGCTTTAGCGGGAGCGTCCCTCAATGAGCAGTTCTTC
V: TRBV25-1
J: TRBJ2-1
D: TRBD2
size: .

CDR3: CASGSGRAGSDTQYF
DNA: TGTGCCAGCGGTAGCGGGAGGGCCGGTTCAGATACGCAGTATTTT
V: TRBV6-2/TRBV6-3
J: TRBJ2-3
D: TRBD2
size: .

CDR3: CASSPDRRVGNEQFF
DNA: TGTGCCAGCAGCCCCGACCGGCGGGTAGGCAATGAGCAGTTCTTC
V: TRBV3-1
J: TRBJ2-1
D: .
size: .

CDR3: CSARTYLSYEQYF
DNA: TGCAGTGCTAGGACCTACCTTTCTTACGAGCAGTACTTC
V: TRBV20-1
J: TRBJ2-7
D: .
size: many

CDR3: CASSLKILRNTGELFF
DNA: TGCGCCAGCAGCTTAAAGATCTTACGGAACACCGGGGAGCTGTTTTTT
V: TRBV5-1
J: TRBJ2-2
D: .
size: .

CDR3: CASSYVQGGGYTF
DNA: TGTGCCAGCAGTTACGTACAGGGCGGTGGCTACACCTTC
V: TRBV6-6
J: TRBJ1-2
D: .
size: many

CDR3: CSAPFRDRGKVEAFF
DNA: TGCAGTGCCCCTTTCCGCGACAGGGGCAAAGTAGAAGCTTTCTTT
V: TRBV20-1
J: TRBJ1-1
D: TRBD1
size: .

CDR3: CASFSTGNYGYTF
DNA: TGTGCCAGCTTCTCGACAGGCAACTATGGCTACACCTTC
V: TRBV5-5
J: TRBJ1-2
D: .
size: .

CDR3: CASNPAAGELFF
DNA: TGTGCCAGCAACCCGGCGGCCGGGGAGCTGTTTTTT
V: TRBV9
J: TRBJ2-2
D: .
size: .

CDR3: CASSGSGGNQPQHF
DNA: TGTGCCAGCAGTGGATCAGGGGGGAATCAGCCCCAGCATTTT
V: TRBV25-1
J: TRBJ1-5
D: TRBD1
size: .

CDR3: CASRASLGLAGSTDTQYF
DNA: TGTGCCAGCAGGGCGAGTTTGGGACTAGCGGGTTCTACAGATACGCAGTATTTT
V: TRBV12-3/TRBV12-4
J: TRBJ2-3
D: TRBD2
size: few

CDR3: CSAGIAGISYEQYF
DNA: TGCAGTGCTGGAATAGCGGGGATTTCCTACGAGCAGTACTTC
V: TRBV20-1
J: TRBJ2-7
D: TRBD2
size: .

CDR3: CASTQTVPPFNEQFF
DNA: TGTGCCAGCACTCAGACGGTCCCTCCCTTCAATGAGCAGTTCTTC
V: TRBV6-1
J: TRBJ2-1
D: .
size: few

CDR3: CASSFIVGPQETQYF
DNA: TGCGCCAGCAGCTTTATCGTGGGGCCACAAGAGACCCAGTACTTC
V: TRBV5-1
J: TRBJ2-5
D: .
size: few

CDR3: CASTQVSGMTDTQYF
DNA: TGTGCCAGCACCCAGGTTAGCGGGATGACAGATACGCAGTATTTT
V: TRBV6-2/TRBV6-3
J: TRBJ2-3
D: TRBD2
size: few

CDR3: CASSFSLSQNEQYF
DNA: TGTGCCAGCAGTTTCTCACTCTCTCAGAACGAGCAGTACTTC
V: TRBV28
J: TRBJ2-7
D: .
size: once

CDR3: CAWSGQLNTEAFF
DNA: TGTGCCTGGAGTGGACAGTTGAACACTGAAGCTTTCTTT
V: TRBV30
J: TRBJ1-1
D: .
size: .

CDR3: CASLPGGADTQYF
DNA: TGTGCCAGCCTCCCTGGGGGCGCAGATACGCAGTATTTT
V: TRBV5-5
J: TRBJ2-3
D: .
size: .

CDR3: CASSVDRDQETQYF
DNA: TGTGCCAGCAGCGTAGACCGGGACCAAGAGACCCAGTACTTC
V: TRBV7-3
J: TRBJ2-5
D: .
size: .

CDR3: CASSLVPTSGYSYEQYF
DNA: TGTGCCAGCAGCTTAGTTCCCACTAGCGGGTACTCCTACGAGCAGTACTTC
V: TRBV7-2
J: TRBJ2-7
D: TRBD2
size: .

CDR3: CSAREAGTSGRPQYF
DNA: TGCAGTGCTAGAGAGGCCGGGACTAGCGGGAGGCCACAGTACTTC
V: TRBV20-1
J: TRBJ2-7
D: TRBD2
size: .

CDR3: CASSFAAPESPLHF
DNA: TGTGCCAGCAGCTTTGCGGCCCCGGAATCACCCCTCCACTTT
V: TRBV7-2
J: TRBJ1-6
D: .
size: .

CDR3: CASSAGTGTISYEQYF
DNA: TGTGCCAGCAGCGCCGGAACAGGGACCATATCCTACGAGCAGTACTTC
V: TRBV7-9
J: TRBJ2-7
D: .
size: few

CDR3: CASSITGGIGNTIYF
DNA: TGCGCCAGCAGCATAACAGGGGGCATTGGAAACACCATATATTTT
V: TRBV5-1
J: TRBJ1-3
D: TRBD1
size: .

CDR3: CASSANHNSRYEQYF
DNA: TGTGCCAGCAGTGCTAACCATAACAGCCGCTACGAGCAGTACTTC
V: TRBV9
J: TRBJ2-7
D: .
size: .

CDR3: CASSSHRGTMVEQYF
DNA: TGCGCCAGCAGCTCCCACCGCGGGACAATGGTCGAGCAGTACTTC
V: TRBV5-1
J: TRBJ2-7
D: .
size: few

CDR3: CSARGSGGTEAFF
DNA: TGCAGTGCTAGAGGGTCAGGGGGCACTGAAGCTTTCTTT
V: TRBV20-1
J: TRBJ1-1
D: TRBD1
size: few

CDR3: CASSLLWSAYEQYF
DNA: TGTGCCAGCAGCTTACTTTGGTCGGCCTACGAGCAGTACTTC
V: TRBV7-2
J: TRBJ2-7
D: .
size: .

CDR3: CASSPRAGGADTQYF
DNA: TGCGCCAGCAGCCCAAGGGCGGGAGGGGCAGATACGCAGTATTTT
V: TRBV4-3
J: TRBJ2-3
D: TRBD2
size: many

CDR3: CSARDIAGQETQYF
DNA: TGCAGTGCTAGAGACATAGCGGGGCAAGAGACCCAGTACTTC
V: TRBV20-1
J: TRBJ2-5
D: TRBD2
size: .